The 25 T cell receptor beta chains below come from one sample, sequenced in a study of T cell responses to AZD1222 COVID-19 vaccine. Method: immunoSEQ multiplex PCR; TCRdb's copy keeps in-frame clones and lacks some. The sample has 100,000 to 140,000 clones; 87% are singletons. The sequencing here drew on peripheral blood, taken on day 0 of AZD1222 vaccination. Receptor source: an adult in good health.

The rearrangement links TRBV7-2 to TRBJ1-1; TRBD1 matches at 7 bases. Looked up from germline, CDR1 is SGHTA and CDR2 is FQGNSA. There are 15 residues in the CDR3. The ends lost 5 bases at V and 1 base at J; junction bases unmatched: 7. The CDR3 is CASSPNRGGNTEAFF. CDR3 coding DNA: TGTGCCAGCAGCCCCAACAGGGGAGGGAACACTGAAGCTTTCTTT.

The rearrangement uses TRBV30 and TRBJ2-1; TRBD2 aligns across 9 bases. The CDR3 length is 15 residues. Unmatched junction bases numbered 5, after V lost 5 bases and J lost 0 bases. Germline V gives CDR1 GTSNPN, CDR2 SVGIG (reference sequence). The CDR3 DNA reads as TGTGCCTGGCACGGCGGGGGGGCCTCCTACAATGAGCAGTTCTTC. Translation gives CAWHGGGASYNEQFF. Combining the CDR3 with reference TRBV30 and TRBJ2-1 gives the whole variable domain SQTIHQWPATLVQPVGSPLSLECTVEGTSNPNLYWYRQAAGRGLQLLFYSVGIGQISSEVPQNLSASRPQDRQFILSSKKLLLSDSGFYLCAWHGGGASYNEQFFGPGTRLTVL.

V usage is TRBV6-2 or TRBV6-3 and J usage is TRBJ2-3; maybe TRBD2 (6 bases). This CDR3 spans 15 amino acids. Germline loops: CDR1 MNHEY, CDR2 SVGEGT. The germline V and J ends were trimmed by 2 bases and 0 bases, with 9 bases remaining between them. The CDR3 region is CASSYTGLSTDTQYF. CDR3 DNA: TGTGCCAGCAGTTACACTGGACTAAGCACAGATACGCAGTATTTT.

This chain joins TRBV21-1 and TRBJ2-5; TRBD2 was called by the table and not checked on the DNA. TRBV21-1 is termed a pseudogene. This CDR3 is 19 amino acids long. CDR3 sequence: CASSKASLAGRDNQETQYF. The CDR3 bases are TGTGCCAGCAGCAAAGCTTCCCTAGCGGGGAGAGATAACCAAGAGACCCAGTACTTC.

This rearrangement joins TRBV15 to TRBJ1-1, with D maybe TRBD1 (6 bases). Trimming took off 4 bases at V and 6 bases at J, with 12 bases between the two ends. There are 13 residues in the CDR3. The V gene's germline CDR1 is LNHNV and CDR2 YYDKDF (reference sequence). CDR3: CATSNTGFPEAFF. As DNA, the CDR3 is TGTGCCACCAGCAACACAGGGTTTCCTGAAGCTTTCTTT.

The chain uses TRBV4-1 and TRBJ2-3; TRBD1 is a possible D gene (6 bases). V was trimmed by 7 bases and J by 11 bases, leaving 19 bases between them. Germline V gene data show CDR1 as MGHRA and CDR2 as YSYEKL. The CDR3 has 13 residues. DNA for the CDR3: TGCGCCAGCACTCAGGGGCAACCCAAGAGGCAGTATTTT. Its translation: CASTQGQPKRQYF.

The chain carries TRBV27 and TRBJ2-2, with TRBD2 identical over 11 bases. Per the germline V gene, CDR1 is MNHEY and CDR2 is SMNVEV (reference sequence). The CDR3 has 16 amino acids. After removal of 5 bases from V and 6 bases from J, the junction contained 8 bases not matched to a gene. The CDR3 is CASSQIAGGRSGELFF. The CDR3 DNA is TGTGCCAGCAGTCAAATAGCGGGAGGGAGGTCCGGGGAGCTGTTTTTT.

The chain links TRBV6-2 or TRBV6-3 to TRBJ1-5, with D possibly being TRBD1 (5 bases). Trimming removed 1 base from V and 5 bases from J, with 9 bases in between. Germline V gives CDR1 MNHEY, CDR2 SVGEGT. CDR3 size: 14 residues. CDR3 amino acids: CASSYLGEYQPQHF. The CDR3 DNA follows: TGTGCCAGCAGTTACTTAGGGGAGTATCAGCCCCAGCATTTT.

This clone was picked up one time. The chain uses TRBV2 and TRBJ1-5, with a possible D match to TRBD1 (6 bases). Trimming shortened V by 7 bases and J by 6 bases, and 19 bases separated the two germline ends. The CDR3 is made up of 15 amino acids. The germline gives CDR1 SNHLY, CDR2 FYNNEI. In nucleotides, the CDR3 is TGTGCCAGCACCCCCGGGGGGGGCGGAGGTCAGCCCCAGCATTTT. Translating it yields CASTPGGGGGQPQHF.

This clone was detected only once. This chain links TRBV6-2 or TRBV6-3 with TRBJ2-7; D is uncertain. The V end was cut by 0 bases, the J end by 3 bases, with 3 bases between. The V gene's germline CDR1 is MNHEY and CDR2 SVGEGT. The CDR3 is made up of 12 amino acids. CDR3 loop: CASSYSYYEQYF. The DNA of the CDR3 is TGTGCCAGCAGTTACTCATACTACGAGCAGTACTTC.

The chain links TRBV7-3 to TRBJ2-1; TRBD1 aligns across 9 bases. V gave up 5 bases and J gave up 6 bases; unmatched junction bases: 8. The CDR3 contains 15 residues. Germline CDR1 SGHTA, CDR2 FQGTGA. This chain's CDR3 is CASSQGQGAINEQFF. The CDR3 bases are TGTGCCAGCAGCCAGGGACAGGGTGCGATCAATGAGCAGTTCTTC.

This clone was seen a single time. J is TRBJ1-5 and V is TRBV28; D perhaps matches TRBD1 (6 bases). This CDR3 region has 14 residues. Germline loops: CDR1 MDHEN, CDR2 SYDVKM. The germline V and J ends were trimmed by 6 bases and 6 bases, with 15 bases remaining between them. This CDR3 is CASSLQGWGQPQHF. CDR3 sequence (DNA): TGTGCCAGCAGCCTACAGGGCTGGGGTCAGCCCCAGCATTTT.

This sequence joins TRBV4-3 and TRBJ2-7; D is ambiguous. Germline V gene sequence: CDR1 LGHNA, CDR2 YSLEER. The V end lost 2 bases, the J end lost 2 bases, and 10 bases lay between the germline ends. The CDR3 runs to 14 residues. CDR3 loop: CASSQRLGTYEQYF. The CDR3 DNA sequence: TGCGCCAGCAGCCAACGACTGGGAACCTACGAGCAGTACTTC.

A few counts support this clone. The V and J genes are TRBV6-2 or TRBV6-3 and TRBJ1-2; no firm D call. Germline CDR1 MNHEY, CDR2 SVGEGT. Trimming took off 0 bases at V and 0 bases at J, with 11 bases between the two ends. The CDR3 loop spans 16 amino acids. CDR3 in DNA: TGTGCCAGCAGTTACTCAAGGACGGACGCTAACTATGGCTACACCTTC. Translating it yields CASSYSRTDANYGYTF.

This clone was found a few times. The J gene is TRBJ1-2, the V gene TRBV6-2 or TRBV6-3, with 7 positions matching TRBD1. In germline, CDR1 is MNHEY, CDR2 SVGEGT. The CDR3 extends over 13 amino acids. V dropped 5 bases and J dropped 2; count of bases not matched to a gene: 2. CDR3 sequence (DNA): TGTGCCAGCAGTAGGGACAGAAACTATGGCTACACCTTC. As protein: CASSRDRNYGYTF.

The gene calls are TRBV5-4 and TRBJ1-2; D may be TRBD1 (6 bases). There are 14 residues in the CDR3. CDR1 is SGHNT, CDR2 YYREEE, per germline (reference sequence). V lost 10 bases, J lost 4 bases, and 20 bases lay in between. The CDR3 sequence is CAYSRRGAGYGYTF. CDR3 coding DNA: TGTGCCTACAGCAGGCGGGGGGCAGGCTATGGCTACACCTTC.

This clone showed up just once. The rearrangement uses TRBV7-9 and TRBJ1-2; possible D gene TRBD1, 5 bases. The ends were cut back, 10 bases at V and 0 bases at J, with 18 bases in the middle. The germline V gene has CDR1 SEHNR and CDR2 FQNEAQ (reference sequence). CDR3 size: 15 residues. CDR3 sequence: CATPQNRSSNYGYTF. CDR3 nucleotides: TGTGCCACCCCCCAAAACAGGAGTTCTAACTATGGCTACACCTTC.

V and J are TRBV7-2 and TRBJ2-1; 7 positions match TRBD2. J gave up 6 bases and V 2 bases, and 4 bases lay outside the gene matches. Germline V lookup: CDR1 SGHTA, CDR2 FQGNSA. The CDR3 is 14 amino acids. CDR3 coding DNA: TGTGCCAGCAGCTTACCTAGCGGTCGCAATGAGCAGTTCTTC. It translates to CASSLPSGRNEQFF.

The CDR3: CASSEHGTGARGNQPQHF. The CDR3 nucleotides read TGTGCCAGCAGTGAGCACGGAACTGGGGCGAGGGGCAATCAGCCCCAGCATTTT. The gene calls are TRBV6-1 and TRBJ1-5, with D perhaps TRBD1 (5 bases). Germline-derived CDR1 and CDR2 are MNHNS and SASEGT. V lost 3 bases and J 2 bases, leaving 20 bases between the germline ends. The CDR3 spans 18 residues.

The chain is built from TRBV3-1 (or the pseudogene TRBV3-2) and TRBJ1-5; possibly TRBD1 for D (6 bases). V lost 0 bases to trimming and J lost 5 bases, with 32 bases between them. The CDR3 runs 22 residues. Germline CDR1 and CDR2: LGHDT and YNNKEL (reference sequence). As DNA, the CDR3 is TGTGCCAGCAGCCAAGATCGAATATCCCTTAGAAGAAGGGGGAGTTTTGATCAGCCCCAGCATTTT. Translation: CASSQDRISLRRRGSFDQPQHF.

The chain links TRBV2 to TRBJ1-2; D is unclear. Trimming took 6 bases from V and 7 from J, leaving 12 bases between them. Germline CDR1 reads SNHLY; CDR2 reads FYNNEI. This CDR3 spans 12 amino acids. The CDR3 DNA follows: TGTGCCAGCAGGGCTGAGGTTCTTGGCTACACCTTC. Amino acids: CASRAEVLGYTF.

J is TRBJ1-2 and V is TRBV12-2; no check of the table's D call, TRBD1, against the DNA was made. TRBV12-2 is a pseudogene locus. This CDR3 has 15 amino acids. The DNA for the CDR3 is TGTGCAAGTCGCTTAGTCTTGGGCCCAGCCTATGGCTACACCTTC. Protein product: CASRLVLGPAYGYTF.

The CDR3 DNA reads TGTGCCAGCAGCCCGACCCGAGGAAAGGGGGATGAGCAGTTCTTC. This encodes CASSPTRGKGDEQFF. This sequence joins TRBV9 and TRBJ2-1; a weak D match, TRBD1 (6 bases). Germline CDR1 is SGDLS and CDR2 is YYNGEE. Trimming cost V 4 bases and J 8 bases, with 19 bases left between them. This CDR3 has 15 residues.

The sample holds a few counts of this clone. The chain uses TRBV6-5 and TRBJ1-1; D call uncertain. The V and J ends lost 5 bases and 7 bases respectively, with 17 bases between them. This CDR3 has 14 residues. Germline assignment: CDR1 MNHEY and CDR2 SVGAGI. CDR3: CASSQTTSPLEAFF. CDR3 bases: TGTGCCAGCAGTCAGACTACTTCCCCCCTTGAAGCTTTCTTT.

The V call is TRBV4-3, the J call TRBJ2-7; 7 positions match TRBD2. In germline, CDR1 is LGHNA, CDR2 YSLEER. The CDR3 length is 16 residues. V gave up 0 bases and J gave up 4 bases; unmatched junction bases: 9. The CDR3 DNA follows: TGCGCCAGCAGCCAAGATCTCGCGGGAGTAGGGTACGAGCAGTACTTC. This encodes CASSQDLAGVGYEQYF.